One and the same sample provided the 8 T cell receptor beta chains below, sequenced in a study of T cells after yellow fever vaccination. TCRdb reanalysed the 5' RACE reads using MiXCR and keeps one entry per CDR3 protein. Of over 250,000 distinct CDR3 sequences listed, roughly 4.3% are singletons. This material consisted of PBMCs, taken 5 days after the yellow fever booster vaccination. The receptors were gathered from a man between 18 and 29 years old who received the YFV17D yellow fever vaccine.

Ten or more counts support this clonotype. This chain joins TRBV9 and TRBJ2-2; TRBD1 aligns across 9 bases. CDR3 length: 14 residues. CDR1 is SGDLS, CDR2 YYNGEE, per germline. Germline trimming cut 4 bases from V and 6 bases from J; bases unmatched to any gene: 4. CDR3 DNA: TGTGCCAGCAGCCCCCGGACAGGGGCCGGGGAGCTGTTTTTT. Translating it yields CASSPRTGAGELFF.

This clonotype was seen repeatedly, ten times or more. At one end the junction does not follow the germline gene, possibly because of a read error. The chain has TRBV5-1 and TRBJ1-1; D is undetermined. The CDR3 spans 13 residues. Germline assignment: CDR1 SGHRS and CDR2 YFSETQ. The CDR3 spells CASSLEGNTEAFF. CDR3 DNA: TGTGCCAGCAGCTTAGAGGGGAACACTGAAGCTTTCTTT.

At least ten counts were recorded for this clonotype. The J gene is TRBJ2-2, the V gene TRBV4-2; D ambiguous. Germline-derived CDR1 and CDR2 are LGHNA and YNFKEQ. There are 14 residues in the CDR3. The ends were cut back, 0 bases at V and 0 bases at J, with 2 bases in the middle. CDR3 nucleotide sequence: TGTGCCAGCAGCCAAGAGTCGAACACCGGGGAGCTGTTTTTT. Amino acids: CASSQESNTGELFF.

The V and J genes are TRBV14 and TRBJ1-6; D is unresolved. CDR3 length: 13 amino acids. Trimming removed 1 base at V and 14 bases at J, with 12 bases between. Germline CDR1 reads SGHDN; CDR2 reads FVKESK. The CDR3 nucleotides are TGTGCCAGCAGCCAAGGATCAAGTAGGTCCCTCCACTTT. Translated: CASSQGSSRSLHF.

This chain links TRBV5-6 with TRBJ2-4; D gene uncertain. Deletions cut 4 bases from V and 4 bases from J, with 18 bases between. Germline assignment: CDR1 SGHDT and CDR2 YYEEEE. This CDR3 spans 16 amino acids. Here the CDR3 DNA reads TGTGCCAGCAGCGGTAGGGTAGACCAGGCAAAAAACATTCAGTACTTC. This translates into CASSGRVDQAKNIQYF.

This clonotype was counted between two and nine times. The rearrangement links TRBV30 to TRBJ1-5, with TRBD1 matching over 7 bases. The CDR3 length is 14 residues. The V gene end was trimmed by 2 bases and the J gene end by 4 bases; junction bases not matched to a gene: 5. Germline loops: CDR1 GTSNPN, CDR2 SVGIG (reference sequence). For the CDR3, the DNA is TGTGCCTGGAGTCACCTGACAGGGAATCAGCCCCAGCATTTT. Translation gives CAWSHLTGNQPQHF.

This clonotype has ten or more counts. CDR3 region: CASMPAGGWTEAFF. CDR3 sequence (DNA): TGTGCCAGCATGCCCGCAGGGGGCTGGACTGAAGCTTTCTTT. V usage is TRBV2 and J usage is TRBJ1-1; 8 bases align to TRBD1. This CDR3 region has 14 residues. V was pared by 7 bases and J by 5 bases, with 9 bases of the junction left unmatched. Per germline, CDR1 SNHLY and CDR2 FYNNEI. The variable domain in full, completed from reference TRBV2 and TRBJ1-1, reads EPEVTQTPSHQVTQMGQEVILRCVPISNHLYFYWYRQILGQKVEFLVSFYNNEISEKSEIFDDQFSVERPDGSNFTLKIRSTKLEDSAMYFCASMPAGGWTEAFFGQGTRLTVV.

This clonotype was seen only a few times. V gene TRBV7-2 combines with J gene TRBJ2-2; D is unclear. Germline CDR1 reads SGHTA; CDR2 reads FQGNSA. The CDR3 contains 13 residues. Trimming shortened V by 4 bases and J by 5 bases, and 8 bases separated the two germline ends. CDR3 DNA: TGTGCCAGCAGCTACCGAAGGACCGGGGAGCTGTTTTTT. Protein: CASSYRRTGELFF.